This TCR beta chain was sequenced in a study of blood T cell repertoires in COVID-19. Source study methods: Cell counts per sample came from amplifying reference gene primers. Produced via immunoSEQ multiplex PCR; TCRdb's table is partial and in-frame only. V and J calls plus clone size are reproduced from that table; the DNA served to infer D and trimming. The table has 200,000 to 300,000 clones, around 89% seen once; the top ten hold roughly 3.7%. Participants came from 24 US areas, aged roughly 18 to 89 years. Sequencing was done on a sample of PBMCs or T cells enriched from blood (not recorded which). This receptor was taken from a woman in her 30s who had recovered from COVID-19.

The CDR3 reads CASSLYRQTEAFF. CDR3 in DNA: TGTGCCAGCAGCTTGTACAGACAAACTGAAGCTTTCTTT. This chain links TRBV5-4 with TRBJ1-1; D is undetermined. The CDR3 is 13 amino acids. Germline V gives CDR1 SGHNT, CDR2 YYREEE (reference sequence). V shed 1 base and J shed 5 bases, with 9 bases lying between them.